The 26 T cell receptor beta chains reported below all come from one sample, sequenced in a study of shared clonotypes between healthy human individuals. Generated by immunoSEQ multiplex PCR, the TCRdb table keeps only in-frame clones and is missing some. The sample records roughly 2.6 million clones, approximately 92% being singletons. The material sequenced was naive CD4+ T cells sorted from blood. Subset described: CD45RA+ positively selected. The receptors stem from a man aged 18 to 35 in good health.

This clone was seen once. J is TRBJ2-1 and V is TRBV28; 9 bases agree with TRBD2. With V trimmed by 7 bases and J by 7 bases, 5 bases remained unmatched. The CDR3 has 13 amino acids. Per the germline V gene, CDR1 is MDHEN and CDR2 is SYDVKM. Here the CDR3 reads CASMSGGINEQFF. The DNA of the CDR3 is TGTGCCAGCATGAGCGGGGGGATAAATGAGCAGTTCTTC.

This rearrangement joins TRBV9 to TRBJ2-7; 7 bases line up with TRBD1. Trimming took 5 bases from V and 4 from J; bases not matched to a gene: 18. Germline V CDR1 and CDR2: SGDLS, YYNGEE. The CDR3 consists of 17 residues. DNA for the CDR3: TGTGCCAGCAGAGTCCGGGACAGAGAATCCCCCCTTTACGAGCAGTACTTC. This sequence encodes CASRVRDRESPLYEQYF. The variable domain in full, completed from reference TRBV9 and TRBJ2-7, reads DSGVTQTPKHLITATGQRVTLRCSPRSGDLSVYWYQQSLDQGLQFLIQYYNGEERAKGNILERFSAQQFPDLHSELNLSSLELGDSALYFCASRVRDRESPLYEQYFGPGTRLTVT.

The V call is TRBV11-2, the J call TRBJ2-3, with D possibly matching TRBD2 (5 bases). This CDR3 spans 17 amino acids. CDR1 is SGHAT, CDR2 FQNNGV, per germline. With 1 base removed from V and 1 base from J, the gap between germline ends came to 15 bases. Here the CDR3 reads CASSLVPLGGGTDTQYF. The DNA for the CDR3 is TGTGCCAGCAGCTTAGTCCCCCTAGGAGGCGGCACAGATACGCAGTATTTT.

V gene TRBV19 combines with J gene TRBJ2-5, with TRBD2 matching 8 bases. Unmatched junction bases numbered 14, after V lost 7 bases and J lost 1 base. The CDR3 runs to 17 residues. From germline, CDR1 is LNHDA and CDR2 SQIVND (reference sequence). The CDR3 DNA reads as TGTGCCAGTAACGGGGGCGGCCAGCGGGGGCTCCAAGAGACCCAGTACTTC. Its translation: CASNGGGQRGLQETQYF.

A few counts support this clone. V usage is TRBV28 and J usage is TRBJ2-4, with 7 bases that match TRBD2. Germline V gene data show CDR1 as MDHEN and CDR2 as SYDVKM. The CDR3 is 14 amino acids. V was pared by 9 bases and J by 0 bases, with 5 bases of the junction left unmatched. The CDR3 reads CASGLGLAKNIQYF. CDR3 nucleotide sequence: TGTGCCAGTGGACTAGGCCTAGCCAAAAACATTCAGTACTTC. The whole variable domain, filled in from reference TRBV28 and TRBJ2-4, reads DVKVTQSSRYLVKRTGEKVFLECVQDMDHENMFWYRQDPGLGLRLIYFSYDVKMKEKGDIPEGYSVSREKKERFSLILESASTNQTSMYLCASGLGLAKNIQYFGAGTRLSVL.

This CDR3 is CASSEDREQYF. As DNA, the CDR3 is TGTGCCAGCAGTGAAGATCGCGAGCAGTACTTC. This chain connects TRBV6-1 to TRBJ2-7, with no clear D. Germline assignment: CDR1 MNHNS and CDR2 SASEGT. V lost 1 base, J lost 6 bases, and 4 bases lay in between. The CDR3 is made up of 11 amino acids.

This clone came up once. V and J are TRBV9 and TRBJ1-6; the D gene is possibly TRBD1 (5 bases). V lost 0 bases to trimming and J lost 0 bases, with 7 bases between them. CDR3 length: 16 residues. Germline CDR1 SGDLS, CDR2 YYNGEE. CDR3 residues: CASSVGQYSYNSPLHF. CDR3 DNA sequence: TGTGCCAGCAGCGTAGGACAGTACTCCTATAATTCACCCCTCCACTTT.

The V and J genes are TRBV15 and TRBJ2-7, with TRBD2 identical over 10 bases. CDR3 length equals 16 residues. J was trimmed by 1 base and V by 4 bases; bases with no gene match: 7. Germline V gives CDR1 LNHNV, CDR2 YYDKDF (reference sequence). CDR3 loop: CATSTVASGGSYEQYF. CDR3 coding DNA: TGTGCCACCAGCACCGTGGCTAGCGGGGGTTCCTACGAGCAGTACTTC.

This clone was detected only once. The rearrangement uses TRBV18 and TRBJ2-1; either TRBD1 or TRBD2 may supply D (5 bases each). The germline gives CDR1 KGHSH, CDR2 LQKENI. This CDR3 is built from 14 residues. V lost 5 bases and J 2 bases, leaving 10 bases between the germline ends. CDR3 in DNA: TGTGCCAGCTCAGGGGGTCTTACCTACAATGAGCAGTTCTTC. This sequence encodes CASSGGLTYNEQFF. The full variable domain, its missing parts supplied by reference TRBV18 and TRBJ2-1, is NAGVMQNPRHLVRRRGQEARLRCSPMKGHSHVYWYRQLPEEGLKFMVYLQKENIIDESGMPKERFSAEFPKEGPSILRIQQVVRGDSAAYFCASSGGLTYNEQFFGPGTRLTVL.

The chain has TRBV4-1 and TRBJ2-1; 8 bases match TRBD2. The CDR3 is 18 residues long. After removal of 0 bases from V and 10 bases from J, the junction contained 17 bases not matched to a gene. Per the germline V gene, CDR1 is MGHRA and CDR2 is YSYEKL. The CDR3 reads CASSQDRFREGARGEQFF. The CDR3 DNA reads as TGCGCCAGCAGCCAAGATCGGTTCCGGGAGGGCGCTAGGGGGGAGCAGTTCTTC.

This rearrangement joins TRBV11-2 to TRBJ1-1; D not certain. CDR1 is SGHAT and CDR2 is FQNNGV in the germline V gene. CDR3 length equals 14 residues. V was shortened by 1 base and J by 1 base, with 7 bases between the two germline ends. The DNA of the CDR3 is TGTGCCAGCAGCTTAGGGTGGCAGAACACTGAAGCTTTCTTT. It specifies CASSLGWQNTEAFF.

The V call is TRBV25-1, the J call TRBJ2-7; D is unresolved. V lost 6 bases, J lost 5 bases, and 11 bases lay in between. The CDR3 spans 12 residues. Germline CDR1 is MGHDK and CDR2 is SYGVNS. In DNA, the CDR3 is TGTGCCAGCAGCGCTGGTGGGCACGAGCAGTACTTC. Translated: CASSAGGHEQYF.

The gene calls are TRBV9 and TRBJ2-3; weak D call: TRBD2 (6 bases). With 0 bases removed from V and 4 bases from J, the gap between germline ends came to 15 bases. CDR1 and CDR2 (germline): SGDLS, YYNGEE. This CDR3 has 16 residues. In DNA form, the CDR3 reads TGTGCCAGCAGCGTAGACGGAGGGGCTAGCCCAGATACGCAGTATTTT. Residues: CASSVDGGASPDTQYF.

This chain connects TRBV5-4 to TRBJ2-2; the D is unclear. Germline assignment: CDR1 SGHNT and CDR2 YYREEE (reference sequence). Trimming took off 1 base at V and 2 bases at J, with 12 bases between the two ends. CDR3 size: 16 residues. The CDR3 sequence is CASSLPRLGNTGELFF. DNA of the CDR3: TGTGCCAGCAGCTTGCCCCGACTTGGAAACACCGGGGAGCTGTTTTTT.

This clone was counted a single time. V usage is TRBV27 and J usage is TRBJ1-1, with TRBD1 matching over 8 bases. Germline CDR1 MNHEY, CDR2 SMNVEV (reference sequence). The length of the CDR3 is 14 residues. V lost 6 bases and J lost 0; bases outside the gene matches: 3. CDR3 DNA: TGTGCCAGCAGACAGGGGGTAATGAACACTGAAGCTTTCTTT. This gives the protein CASRQGVMNTEAFF.

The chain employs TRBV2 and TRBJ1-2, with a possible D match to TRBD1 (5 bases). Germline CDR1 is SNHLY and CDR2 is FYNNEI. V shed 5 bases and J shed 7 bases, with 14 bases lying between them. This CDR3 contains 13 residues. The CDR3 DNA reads TGTGCCAGCAGTCTGGAGGGGCTGGTTGGCTACACCTTC. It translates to CASSLEGLVGYTF.

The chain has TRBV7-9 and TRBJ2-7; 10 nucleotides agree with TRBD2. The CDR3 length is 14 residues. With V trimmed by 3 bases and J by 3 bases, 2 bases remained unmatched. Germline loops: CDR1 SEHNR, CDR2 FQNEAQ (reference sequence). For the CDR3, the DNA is TGTGCCAGCAGCTTTAGCGGGAGGTTCTACGAGCAGTACTTC. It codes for CASSFSGRFYEQYF.

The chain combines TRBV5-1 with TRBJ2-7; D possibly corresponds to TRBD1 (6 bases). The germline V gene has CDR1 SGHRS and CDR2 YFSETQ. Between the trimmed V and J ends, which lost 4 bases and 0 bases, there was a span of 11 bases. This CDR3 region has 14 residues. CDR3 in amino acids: CASSIGQSSYEQYF. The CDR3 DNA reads TGCGCCAGCAGCATTGGACAGAGCTCCTACGAGCAGTACTTC.

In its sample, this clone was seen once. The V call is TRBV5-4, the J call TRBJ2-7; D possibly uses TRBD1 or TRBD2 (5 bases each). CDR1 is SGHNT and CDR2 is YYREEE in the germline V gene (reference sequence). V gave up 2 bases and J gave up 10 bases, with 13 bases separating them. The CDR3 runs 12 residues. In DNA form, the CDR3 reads TGTGCCAGCAGCTTCAGTACGGGACCTCAGTACTTC. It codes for CASSFSTGPQYF.

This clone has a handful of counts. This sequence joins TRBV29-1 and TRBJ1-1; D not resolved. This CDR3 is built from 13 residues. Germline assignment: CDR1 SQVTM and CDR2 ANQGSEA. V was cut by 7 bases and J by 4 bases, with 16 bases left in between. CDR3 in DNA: TGCAGCGCCAATTCGGGCCGAGGCACTGAAGCTTTCTTT. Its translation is CSANSGRGTEAFF.

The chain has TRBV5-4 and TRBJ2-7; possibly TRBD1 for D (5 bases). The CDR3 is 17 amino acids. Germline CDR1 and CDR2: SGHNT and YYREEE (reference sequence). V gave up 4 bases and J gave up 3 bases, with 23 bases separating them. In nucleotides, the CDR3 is TGTGCCAGCAGCCCGACCTTGACAGCGCTAGGAAACTACGAGCAGTACTTC. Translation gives CASSPTLTALGNYEQYF.

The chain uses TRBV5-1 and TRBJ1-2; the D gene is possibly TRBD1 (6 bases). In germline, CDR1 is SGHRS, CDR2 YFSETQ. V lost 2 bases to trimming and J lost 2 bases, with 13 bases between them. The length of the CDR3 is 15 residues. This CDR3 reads CASSFVWTENYGYTF. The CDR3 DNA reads TGCGCCAGCAGCTTCGTATGGACAGAAAACTATGGCTACACCTTC.

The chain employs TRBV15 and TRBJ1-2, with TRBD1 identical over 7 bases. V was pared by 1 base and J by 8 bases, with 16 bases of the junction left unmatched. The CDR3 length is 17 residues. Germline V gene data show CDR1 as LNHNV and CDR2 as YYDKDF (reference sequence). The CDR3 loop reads CATSRATGFWLLGGYTF. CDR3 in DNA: TGTGCCACCAGCAGAGCGACAGGGTTTTGGCTTTTAGGCGGCTACACCTTC.

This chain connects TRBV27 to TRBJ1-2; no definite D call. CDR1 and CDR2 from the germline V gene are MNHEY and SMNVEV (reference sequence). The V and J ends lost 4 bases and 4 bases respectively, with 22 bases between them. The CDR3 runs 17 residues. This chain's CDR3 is CASSSSPRVQPIYGYTF. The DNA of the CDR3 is TGTGCCAGCAGTTCATCGCCCCGGGTCCAGCCTATCTATGGCTACACCTTC.

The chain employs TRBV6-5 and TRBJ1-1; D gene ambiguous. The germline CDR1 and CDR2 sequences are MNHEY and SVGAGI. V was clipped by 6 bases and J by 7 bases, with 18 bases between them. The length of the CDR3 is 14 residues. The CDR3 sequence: CASRSNRDTHEAFF. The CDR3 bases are TGTGCCAGCAGGAGCAACCGAGACACCCATGAAGCTTTCTTT.

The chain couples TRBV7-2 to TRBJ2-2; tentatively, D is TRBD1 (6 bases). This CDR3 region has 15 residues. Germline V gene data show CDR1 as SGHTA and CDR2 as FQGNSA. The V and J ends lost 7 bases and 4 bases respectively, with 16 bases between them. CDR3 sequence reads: CASKPDSPGTGELFF. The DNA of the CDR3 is TGTGCCAGCAAGCCGGACAGCCCGGGCACCGGGGAGCTGTTTTTT.